The rows below give T cell receptor beta chains drawn from one sample of a study of OX40 agonist ivuxolimab in advanced cancers. Some clones are missing from TCRdb's copy, which holds only in-frame ones; the method was immunoSEQ multiplex PCR. The sample lists 120,000 or so clones, 85% to 95% occurring once. The sequencing used CD4+ or CD8+ T cells sorted from blood, collected in a trial of the OX40 agonist ivuxolimab. Receptors were obtained from an adult with an advanced solid tumor such as melanoma, head and neck, liver or kidney cancer. Both conserved end residues are part of each CDR3. A D gene is named only where the DNA matches it firmly. Rows may omit the clone size; those that give it use once, few, many or a size class.

clone_size	v_call	d_call	j_call	cdr3_nt	cdr3_aa
NA	TRBV18	NA	TRBJ1-5	TGTGCCAGCTCACCGGGGGACGGTAGCAATCAGCCCCAGCATTTT	CASSPGDGSNQPQHF
NA	TRBV4-3	NA	TRBJ1-2	TGCGCCAGCAGCCAAACGTCTTCCGAGGCCTATGGCTACACCTTC	CASSQTSSEAYGYTF
NA	TRBV2	NA	TRBJ1-3	TGTGCCAGCAGTGAAGCGCGGGGTCCGCAGCCCTCTGGAAACACCATATATTTT	CASSEARGPQPSGNTIYF
NA	TRBV15	NA	TRBJ2-6	TGTGCCACCAGCCCAGGCTTCTCTGGGGCCAACGTCCTGACTTTC	CATSPGFSGANVLTF
NA	TRBV14	NA	TRBJ1-1	TGTGCCAGCAGCCAAGATGCCGGACTGAACACTGAAGCTTTCTTT	CASSQDAGLNTEAFF
NA	TRBV5-6	NA	TRBJ1-3	TGTGCCAGCAGCTTGAGAAGTTACTCTGGAAACACCATATATTTT	CASSLRSYSGNTIYF
NA	TRBV19	NA	TRBJ1-5	TGTGCCAGTAGTTTCCGGGACTACAATCAGCCCCAGCATTTT	CASSFRDYNQPQHF
NA	TRBV27	TRBD1	TRBJ1-6	TGTGCCAGCAGTCCCCATGGACAGGGCTCGAATTCACCCCTCCACTTT	CASSPHGQGSNSPLHF
NA	TRBV9	TRBD1	TRBJ2-3	TGTGCCAGCAGCGAACAGGGACAGCTAAGGACAGATACGCAGTATTTT	CASSEQGQLRTDTQYF
NA	TRBV30	NA	TRBJ1-5	TGTGCCTGCCGGGGGAAAGGGGGTTATAGCAATCAGCCCCAGCATTTT	CACRGKGGYSNQPQHF
NA	TRBV4-1	TRBD2	TRBJ2-5	TGCGCCAGCAGCCAAGATCTGATAGCGGGAGGGAGTGGGGAGACCCAGTACTTC	CASSQDLIAGGSGETQYF
once	TRBV6-5	NA	TRBJ1-4	TGTGCCAGCAGCCAGGGATTCCTCCCTGAAAAACTGTTTTTT	CASSQGFLPEKLFF
NA	TRBV18	NA	TRBJ1-1	TGTGCCAGCTCACCGGCGACAGTGAACACTGAAGCTTTCTTT	CASSPATVNTEAFF
NA	TRBV5-1	NA	TRBJ2-3	TGCGCCAGCAGCCTTACAGGGACAGATACGCAGTATTTT	CASSLTGTDTQYF
NA	TRBV2	NA	TRBJ2-2	TGTGCCAGCAGCTTCCGGGCTACGAACACCGGGGAGCTGTTTTTT	CASSFRATNTGELFF
NA	TRBV5-1	NA	TRBJ1-2	TGCGCCAGCAGCCCCTACGAGGGCCGCGATGGCTACACCTTC	CASSPYEGRDGYTF
NA	TRBV5-1	NA	TRBJ1-5	TGCGCCAGCAGCTTGGTAGGGGGAGAGGAGCCCCAGCATTTT	CASSLVGGEEPQHF
NA	TRBV19	NA	TRBJ1-4	TGTGCCTCCCAGCCCGGGGCAGCAACTAATGAAAAACTGTTTTTT	CASQPGAATNEKLFF
NA	TRBV2	TRBD2	TRBJ2-1	TGTGCCAGCAGTCCCAAGGGACTAGCGGGAGCGGTGCGGGAGTTCTTC	CASSPKGLAGAVREFF
NA	TRBV28	NA	TRBJ1-4	TGTGCCAGCAGTTTACTAGGACGGCATGAAAAACTGTTTTTT	CASSLLGRHEKLFF
NA	TRBV12-5	TRBD2	TRBJ2-1	TGTGCTAGTGGTTTGGAGCGGGGGGTCTACAATGAGCAGTTCTTC	CASGLERGVYNEQFF
once	TRBV7-9	NA	TRBJ2-1	TGTGCCAGCAGCTTAGCCACCGGAGGGAACTACAATGAGCAGTTCTTC	CASSLATGGNYNEQFF
NA	TRBV10-3	NA	TRBJ2-4	TGTGCCATCAGTGAGTCGACAGGAGCCAAAAACATTCAGTACTTC	CAISESTGAKNIQYF
NA	TRBV6-1	NA	TRBJ1-3	TGTGCCAGCAGTGATGAATGGGGCTCTGGAAACACCATATATTTT	CASSDEWGSGNTIYF
NA	TRBV29-1	NA	TRBJ1-1	TGCAGCGTGAGAACTGGACAGCATATGAACACTGAAGCTTTCTTT	CSVRTGQHMNTEAFF
once	TRBV6-5	TRBD2	TRBJ2-7	TGTGCCAGCATCCGGCCGGGAGGGGAGCAGTACTTC	CASIRPGGEQYF
NA	TRBV5-4	NA	TRBJ2-6	TGTGCCAGCAGCCAAAGGGGCCCGGGGGCCAACGTCCTGACTTTC	CASSQRGPGANVLTF
NA	TRBV18	NA	TRBJ2-5	TGTGCCAGTCGGACCCTTCAAGAGACCCAGTACTTC	CASRTLQETQYF
NA	TRBV7-2	TRBD1	TRBJ1-2	TGTGCCAGCACCTTATCCCGGGACAGGGCAAACGGCTACACCTTC	CASTLSRDRANGYTF
NA	TRBV5-1	TRBD1	TRBJ1-3	TGCGCCAGCAGCTTGGTTTACAGGGGGCGCGAATCTGGAAACACCATATATTTT	CASSLVYRGRESGNTIYF
NA	TRBV7-8	NA	TRBJ2-2	TGTGCCACCGGCGGGGCTCCGAACACCGGGGAGCTGTTTTTT	CATGGAPNTGELFF
NA	TRBV11-1	NA	TRBJ2-5	TGTGCCAGTATTGAGGGAGTTCACAGAGGGGAGACCCAGTACTTC	CASIEGVHRGETQYF
NA	TRBV6-5	NA	TRBJ1-2	TGTGCCAGCACTCAGGGCTATGGCTACACCTTC	CASTQGYGYTF
NA	TRBV9	NA	TRBJ2-7	TGTGCCAGCAGCGTAGGGGGGGACAGAACGTTGCAGTACTTC	CASSVGGDRTLQYF
NA	TRBV9	NA	TRBJ1-3	TGTGCCAGCAGCCCTGGAAACACCATATATTTT	CASSPGNTIYF
NA	TRBV7-2	NA	TRBJ2-7	TGTGCCAGCAGCTCCCTGGGAGGACCGAACTACGAGCAGTACTTC	CASSSLGGPNYEQYF
NA	TRBV18	NA	TRBJ2-7	TGTGCCAGCTCATCACAGGGAAACGAGCAGTACTTC	CASSSQGNEQYF
NA	TRBV2	NA	TRBJ1-1	TGTGCCAGCAGTGTAACTGGGACTGAAGCTTTCTTT	CASSVTGTEAFF
NA	TRBV5-1	NA	TRBJ2-1	TGCGCCAGCAGCTTGGATAGGCCGAGAGGGGAGCAGTTCTTC	CASSLDRPRGEQFF
NA	TRBV21-1	NA	TRBJ1-2	TGTGCCAGCAGCTCCACTCCGGGACAGGGGTATTGTGGCTACACCTTC	CASSSTPGQGYCGYTF
NA	TRBV12-5	NA	TRBJ1-1	TGTGCTAGTGGTTTGGAGGGGGGGACTGAAGCTTTCTTT	CASGLEGGTEAFF
once	TRBV27	NA	TRBJ1-2	TGTGCCAGCAGAAACACAATCCTTTTTATGGGAAATTATGGCTACACCTTC	CASRNTILFMGNYGYTF
NA	TRBV18	NA	TRBJ1-1	TGTGCCAGCTCACCACTCGACAGAGCCACTGAAGCTTTCTTT	CASSPLDRATEAFF
NA	TRBV7-2	NA	TRBJ1-2	TGTGCCAGCAGCTTAGGTGCTAGGCCCTATGGCTACACCTTC	CASSLGARPYGYTF
NA	TRBV6-5	NA	TRBJ2-7	NA	CASSWGQGAEYF
NA	TRBV11-2	TRBD1	TRBJ2-5	TGTGCCAGCAGCCCCGTGGGACCAGGGGGAGAGACCCAGTACTTC	CASSPVGPGGETQYF